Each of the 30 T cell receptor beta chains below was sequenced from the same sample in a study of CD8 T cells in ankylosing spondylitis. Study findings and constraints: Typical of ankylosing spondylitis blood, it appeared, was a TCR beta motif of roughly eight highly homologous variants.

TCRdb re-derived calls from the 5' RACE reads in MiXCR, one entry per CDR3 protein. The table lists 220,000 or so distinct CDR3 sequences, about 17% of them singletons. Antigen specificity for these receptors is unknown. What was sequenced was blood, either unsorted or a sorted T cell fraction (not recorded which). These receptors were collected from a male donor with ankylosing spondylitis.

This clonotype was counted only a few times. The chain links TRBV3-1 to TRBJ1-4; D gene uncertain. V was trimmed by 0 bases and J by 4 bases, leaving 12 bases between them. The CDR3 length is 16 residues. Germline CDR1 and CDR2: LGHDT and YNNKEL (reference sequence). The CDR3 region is CASSQELPLDNEKLFF. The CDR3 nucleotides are TGTGCCAGCAGCCAAGAATTGCCACTGGATAATGAAAAACTGTTTTTT.

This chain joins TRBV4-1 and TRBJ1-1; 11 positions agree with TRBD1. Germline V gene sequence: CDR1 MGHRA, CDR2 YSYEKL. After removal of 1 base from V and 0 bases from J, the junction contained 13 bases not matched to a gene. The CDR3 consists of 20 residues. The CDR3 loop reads CASSQVPAGTGGRMNTEAFF. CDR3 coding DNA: TGCGCCAGCAGCCAAGTCCCCGCCGGGACAGGGGGACGAATGAACACTGAAGCTTTCTTT.

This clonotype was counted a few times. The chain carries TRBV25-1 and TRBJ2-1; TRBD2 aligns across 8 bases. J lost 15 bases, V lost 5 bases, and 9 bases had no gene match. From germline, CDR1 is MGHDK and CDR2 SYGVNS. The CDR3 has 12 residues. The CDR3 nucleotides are TGTGCCAGCAGTCCCCCTGGACTAGCTCCGTTCTTC. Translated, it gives CASSPPGLAPFF.

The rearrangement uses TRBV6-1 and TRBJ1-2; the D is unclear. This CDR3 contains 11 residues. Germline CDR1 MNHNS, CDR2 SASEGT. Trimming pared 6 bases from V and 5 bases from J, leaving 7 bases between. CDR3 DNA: TGTGCCAGCAGACCATCTTATGGCTACACCTTC. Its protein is CASRPSYGYTF.

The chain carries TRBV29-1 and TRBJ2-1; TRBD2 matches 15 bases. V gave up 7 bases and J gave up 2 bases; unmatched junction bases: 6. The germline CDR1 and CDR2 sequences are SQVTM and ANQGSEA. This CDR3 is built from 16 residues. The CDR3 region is CSAPGLAGGPYNEQFF. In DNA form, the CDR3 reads TGCAGCGCCCCGGGACTAGCGGGGGGCCCCTACAATGAGCAGTTCTTC.

The CDR3 spells CASSHGTSGSTDTQYF. CDR3 sequence (DNA): TGCGCCAGCAGCCACGGGACTAGCGGGAGTACAGATACGCAGTATTTT. The chain is built from TRBV4-3 and TRBJ2-3; 14 bases are shared with TRBD2. Germline V gene lookup returns CDR1 LGHNA and CDR2 YSLEER. J lost 3 bases, V lost 3 bases, and 2 bases had no gene match. This CDR3 is 16 amino acids long.

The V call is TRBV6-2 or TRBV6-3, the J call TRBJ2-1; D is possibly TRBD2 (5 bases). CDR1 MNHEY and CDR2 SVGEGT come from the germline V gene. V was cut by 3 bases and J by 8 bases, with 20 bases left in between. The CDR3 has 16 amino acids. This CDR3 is CASSYGLLAKGDEQFF. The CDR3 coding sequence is TGTGCCAGCAGTTATGGTCTGCTAGCCAAGGGCGATGAGCAGTTCTTC.

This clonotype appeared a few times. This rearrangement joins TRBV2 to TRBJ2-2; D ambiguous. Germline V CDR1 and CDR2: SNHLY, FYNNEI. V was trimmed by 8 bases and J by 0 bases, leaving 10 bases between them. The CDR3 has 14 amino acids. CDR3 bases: TGTGCCAGCGGGCCACCGTCGAACACCGGGGAGCTGTTTTTT. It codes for CASGPPSNTGELFF.

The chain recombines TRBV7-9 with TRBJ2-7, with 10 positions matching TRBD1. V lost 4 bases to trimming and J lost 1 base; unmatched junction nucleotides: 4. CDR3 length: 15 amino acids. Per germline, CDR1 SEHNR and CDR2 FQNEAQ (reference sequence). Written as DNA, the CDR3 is TGTGCCAGCAGCTATACGGGACAGGGGTCCTACGAGCAGTACTTC. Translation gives CASSYTGQGSYEQYF.

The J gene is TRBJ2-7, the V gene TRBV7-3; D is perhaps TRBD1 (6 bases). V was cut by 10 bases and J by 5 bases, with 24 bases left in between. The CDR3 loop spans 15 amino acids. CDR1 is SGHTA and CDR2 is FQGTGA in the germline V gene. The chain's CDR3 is CATSTPGHPWHEQYF. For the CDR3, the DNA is TGTGCCACCTCTACCCCGGGACACCCCTGGCACGAGCAGTACTTC. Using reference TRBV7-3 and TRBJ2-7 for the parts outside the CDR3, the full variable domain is GAGVSQTPSNKVTEKGKYVELRCDPISGHTALYWYRQSLGQGPEFLIYFQGTGAADDSGLPNDRFFAVRPEGSVSTLKIQRTERGDSAVYLCATSTPGHPWHEQYFGPGTRLTVT.

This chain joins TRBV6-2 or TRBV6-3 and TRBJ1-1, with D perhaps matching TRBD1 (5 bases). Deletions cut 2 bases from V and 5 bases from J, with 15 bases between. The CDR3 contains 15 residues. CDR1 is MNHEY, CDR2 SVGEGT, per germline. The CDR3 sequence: CASSYDEGVGTEAFF. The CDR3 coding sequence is TGTGCCAGCAGTTACGACGAAGGGGTTGGGACTGAAGCTTTCTTT.

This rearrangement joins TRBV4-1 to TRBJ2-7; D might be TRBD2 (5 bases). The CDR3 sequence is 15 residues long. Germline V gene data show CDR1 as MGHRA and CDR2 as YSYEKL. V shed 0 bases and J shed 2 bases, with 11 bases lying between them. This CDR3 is CASSQDPAETYEQYF. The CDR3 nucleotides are TGCGCCAGCAGCCAAGATCCAGCGGAAACCTACGAGCAGTACTTC.

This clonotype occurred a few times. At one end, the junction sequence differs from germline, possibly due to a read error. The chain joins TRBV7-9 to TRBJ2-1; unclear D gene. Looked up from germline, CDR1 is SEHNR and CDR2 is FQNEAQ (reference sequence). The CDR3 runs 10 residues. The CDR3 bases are TGTGCCAGCAGCGAACCTCACTCAGCTTTC. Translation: CASSEPHSAF.

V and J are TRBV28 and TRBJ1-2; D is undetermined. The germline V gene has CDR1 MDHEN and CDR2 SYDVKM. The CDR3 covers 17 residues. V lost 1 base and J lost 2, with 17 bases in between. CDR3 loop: CASSLLWQGNGNYGYTF. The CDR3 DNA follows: TGTGCCAGCAGTTTATTGTGGCAAGGAAACGGGAACTATGGCTACACCTTC.

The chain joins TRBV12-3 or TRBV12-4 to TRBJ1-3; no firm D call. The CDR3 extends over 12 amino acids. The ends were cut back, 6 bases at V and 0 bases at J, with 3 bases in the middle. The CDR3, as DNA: TGTGCCAGCAGCCTCTCTGGAAACACCATATATTTT. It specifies CASSLSGNTIYF.

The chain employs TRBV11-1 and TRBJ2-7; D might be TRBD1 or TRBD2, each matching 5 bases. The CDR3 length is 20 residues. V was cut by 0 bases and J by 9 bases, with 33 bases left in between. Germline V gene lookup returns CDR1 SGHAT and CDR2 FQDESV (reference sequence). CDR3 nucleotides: TGTGCCAGCAGCTTAGCGGACGGGGCCGGGCCTGGGAATGAAGCGTCCGGGCAGTACTTC. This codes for CASSLADGAGPGNEASGQYF.

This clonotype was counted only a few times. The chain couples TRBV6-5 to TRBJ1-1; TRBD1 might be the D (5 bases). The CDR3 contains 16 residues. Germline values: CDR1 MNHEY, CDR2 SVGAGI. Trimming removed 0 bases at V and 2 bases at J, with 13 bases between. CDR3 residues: CASSYSNRKINTEAFF. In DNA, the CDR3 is TGTGCCAGCAGTTACTCGAACAGGAAAATAAACACTGAAGCTTTCTTT.

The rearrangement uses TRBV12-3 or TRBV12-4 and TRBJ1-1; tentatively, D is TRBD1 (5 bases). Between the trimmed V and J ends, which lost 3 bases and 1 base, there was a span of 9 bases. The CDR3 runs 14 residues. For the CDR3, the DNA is TGTGCCAGCAGTTTGGGGCAGGCGAACACTGAAGCTTTCTTT. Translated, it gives CASSLGQANTEAFF.

CDR3 sequence: CASSLVAGGGHSYEQYF. The CDR3 DNA is TGTGCCAGCAGCTTGGTAGCTGGGGGGGGACACAGCTACGAGCAGTACTTC. This chain links TRBV5-4 with TRBJ2-7; D might be TRBD2 (7 bases). Germline CDR1 reads SGHNT; CDR2 reads YYREEE (reference sequence). The CDR3 loop spans 17 amino acids. V lost 0 bases, J lost 3 bases, and 19 bases lay in between.

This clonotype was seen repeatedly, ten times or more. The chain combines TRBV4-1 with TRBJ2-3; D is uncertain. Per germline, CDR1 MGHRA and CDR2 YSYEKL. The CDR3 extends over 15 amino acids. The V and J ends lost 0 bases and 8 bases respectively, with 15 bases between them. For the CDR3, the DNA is TGCGCCAGCAGCCAAGATGTCACTTACGGCGGTACGCAGTATTTT. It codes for CASSQDVTYGGTQYF.

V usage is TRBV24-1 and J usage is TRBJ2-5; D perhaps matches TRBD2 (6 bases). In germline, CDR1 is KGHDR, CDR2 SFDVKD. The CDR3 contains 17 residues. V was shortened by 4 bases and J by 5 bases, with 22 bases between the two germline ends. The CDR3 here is CATSDSGPVTSRETQYF. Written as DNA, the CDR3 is TGTGCCACCAGTGACTCGGGCCCGGTAACTAGCAGGGAGACCCAGTACTTC.

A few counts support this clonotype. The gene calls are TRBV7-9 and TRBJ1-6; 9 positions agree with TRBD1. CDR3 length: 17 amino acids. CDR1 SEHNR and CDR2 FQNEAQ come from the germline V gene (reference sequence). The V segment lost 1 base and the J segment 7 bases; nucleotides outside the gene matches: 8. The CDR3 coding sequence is TGTGCCAGCAGCTTAGGGTGGGACAGGGAAGTGAATTCACCCCTCCACTTT. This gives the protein CASSLGWDREVNSPLHF.

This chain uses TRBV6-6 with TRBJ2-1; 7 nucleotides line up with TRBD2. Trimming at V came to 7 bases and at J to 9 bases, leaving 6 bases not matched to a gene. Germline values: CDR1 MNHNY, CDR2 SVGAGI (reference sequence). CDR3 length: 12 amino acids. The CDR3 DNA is TGTGCCAGCACCCCACCGGGGGGTGAGCAGTTCTTC. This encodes CASTPPGGEQFF.

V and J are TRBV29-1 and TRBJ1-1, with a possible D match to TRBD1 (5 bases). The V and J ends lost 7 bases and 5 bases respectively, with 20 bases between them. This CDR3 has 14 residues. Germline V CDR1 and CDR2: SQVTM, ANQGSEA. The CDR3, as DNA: TGCAGCGCCCATGGGGGGAGGGGAGGGACTGAAGCTTTCTTT. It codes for CSAHGGRGGTEAFF.

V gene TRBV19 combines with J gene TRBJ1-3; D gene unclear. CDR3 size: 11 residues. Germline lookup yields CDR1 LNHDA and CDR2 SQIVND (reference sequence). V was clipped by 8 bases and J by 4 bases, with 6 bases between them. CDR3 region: CASASGNTIYF. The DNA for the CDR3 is TGTGCCAGTGCCTCCGGAAACACCATATATTTT.

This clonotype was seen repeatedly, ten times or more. The CDR3 sequence: CASSSDSTSTDTQYF. CDR3 nucleotide sequence: TGTGCCAGCAGTTCGGACAGTACTAGCACAGATACGCAGTATTTT. V and J are TRBV28 and TRBJ2-3, with D perhaps matching TRBD1 (6 bases). Germline-derived CDR1 and CDR2 are MDHEN and SYDVKM. CDR3 length equals 15 residues. Trimming took off 4 bases at V and 0 bases at J, with 11 bases between the two ends.

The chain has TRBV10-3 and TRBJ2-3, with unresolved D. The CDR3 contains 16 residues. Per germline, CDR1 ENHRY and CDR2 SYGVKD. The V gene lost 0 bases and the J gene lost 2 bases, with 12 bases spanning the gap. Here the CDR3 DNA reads TGTGCCATCAGTGAGTCGACCGGAGCCCTCACAGATACGCAGTATTTT. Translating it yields CAISESTGALTDTQYF.

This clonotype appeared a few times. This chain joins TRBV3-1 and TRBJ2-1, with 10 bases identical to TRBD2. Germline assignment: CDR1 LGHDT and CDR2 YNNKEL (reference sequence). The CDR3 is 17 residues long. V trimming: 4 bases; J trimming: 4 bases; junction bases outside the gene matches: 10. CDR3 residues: CASSPKKTSGTYNEQFF. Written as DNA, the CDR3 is TGTGCCAGCAGCCCCAAAAAAACTAGCGGGACATACAATGAGCAGTTCTTC.

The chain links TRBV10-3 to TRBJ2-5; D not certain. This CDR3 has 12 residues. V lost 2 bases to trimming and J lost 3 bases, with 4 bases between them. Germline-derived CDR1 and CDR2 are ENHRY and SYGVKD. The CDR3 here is CAISEDEETQYF. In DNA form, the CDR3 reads TGTGCCATCAGTGAGGACGAAGAGACCCAGTACTTC.

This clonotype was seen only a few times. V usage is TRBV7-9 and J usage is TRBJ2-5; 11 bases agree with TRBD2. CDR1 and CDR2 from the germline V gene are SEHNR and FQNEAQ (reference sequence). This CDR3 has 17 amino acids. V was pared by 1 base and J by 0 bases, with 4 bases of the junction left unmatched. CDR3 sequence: CASSLVGTSGYQETQYF. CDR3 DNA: TGTGCCAGCAGCTTAGTAGGGACTAGCGGTTACCAAGAGACCCAGTACTTC.